Listed below are T cell receptor beta chains from one sample, sequenced in a study of T cells in Graves' hyperthyroidism and ophthalmopathy. Each CDR3 protein is one row after TCRdb ran MiXCR on the multiplex PCR reads. The data hold 500,000 or so distinct CDR3 sequences, with 15% to 20% observed a single time. Input material: blood. The receptors were gathered from a woman younger than 35 with Graves' ophthalmopathy. Both conserved end residues are part of each CDR3. D genes are given only for firm matches. Not every row has a clone size; where given, it reads once, few, many or a size class.

NA	TRBV29-1	TRBJ2-2	few	CSVTKLAPGELFF	TGCAGCGTCACTAAACTAGCCCCCGGGGAGCTGTTTTTT
TRBD2	TRBV5-1	TRBJ2-7	few	CASSPSLAGASSEQYF	TGCGCCAGCAGCCCTAGTCTAGCGGGGGCTTCTAGCGAGCAGTACTTC
NA	TRBV9	TRBJ1-4	NA	CASSLAGGLDEKLFF	TGTGCCAGCAGCCTCGCTGGGGGATTGGATGAAAAACTGTTTTTT
TRBD2	TRBV9	TRBJ2-5	few	CTSSVSLAGREETQYF	TGTACCAGCAGCGTAAGTTTAGCGGGACGAGAAGAGACCCAGTACTTC
TRBD1	TRBV7-2	TRBJ2-7	many	CASSLRRDRVDEQYF	TGTGCCAGCAGTCTACGTCGGGACAGGGTCGACGAGCAGTACTTC
TRBD2	TRBV5-1	TRBJ2-3	few	CASSLAGGVADTQYF	TGCGCCAGCAGCTTAGCGGGAGGGGTAGCAGATACGCAGTATTTT
NA	TRBV29-1	TRBJ2-3	many	CSVARQADTQYF	TGCAGCGTTGCCCGACAGGCCGATACGCAGTATTTT
NA	TRBV6-1	TRBJ2-7	few	CASSEAGRYF	TGTGCCAGCAGTGAAGCGGGGCGGTACTTC
NA	TRBV9	TRBJ1-1	many	CASSGGRSGGTEAFF	TGTGCCAGCAGCGGGGGACGATCGGGGGGCACTGAAGCTTTCTTT
NA	TRBV30	TRBJ2-3	many	CAWNQGFRTDTQYF	TGTGCCTGGAATCAAGGGTTTCGTACAGATACGCAGTATTTT
NA	TRBV7-8	TRBJ1-3	NA	CASRPSAGNTIYF	TGTGCCAGCAGGCCGTCAGCGGGGAACACCATATATTTT
NA	TRBV6-1	TRBJ1-6	NA	CASSEEDGSNSPLHF	TGTGCCAGCAGTGAAGAGGACGGGTCGAATTCACCCCTCCACTTT
TRBD1	TRBV20-1	TRBJ1-4	many	CSAGQGATNEKLFF	TGCAGTGCTGGACAGGGGGCAACTAATGAAAAACTGTTTTTT
TRBD1	TRBV20-1	TRBJ1-1	NA	CSPNLRGRTTEAFF	TGCAGTCCCAATTTGAGGGGGCGGACCACTGAAGCTTTCTTT
NA	TRBV10-1	TRBJ2-3	few	CASSEEENTDTQYF	TGCGCCAGCAGTGAAGAGGAGAACACAGATACGCAGTATTTT
TRBD2	TRBV6-1	TRBJ2-7	NA	CASSQRTSGKYEQYF	TGTGCCAGCAGCCAAAGGACTAGCGGGAAGTACGAGCAGTACTTC
TRBD2	TRBV12-3/TRBV12-4	TRBJ2-1	many	CASSRFSGGGEQFF	TGTGCCAGCAGTAGATTCTCGGGAGGCGGTGAGCAGTTCTTC
NA	TRBV19	TRBJ2-7	NA	CASPGSDDLYEQYF	TGTGCCAGCCCAGGGAGTGATGATTTATACGAGCAGTACTTC
NA	TRBV20-1	TRBJ2-3	NA	CSASDGRRGNTDTQYF	TGCAGTGCTAGTGATGGGCGTCGAGGGAACACAGATACGCAGTATTTT
NA	TRBV19	TRBJ2-1	few	CASRLSRTDYNEQFF	TGTGCCAGTAGACTTAGCCGGACTGACTACAATGAGCAGTTCTTC
NA	TRBV24-1	TRBJ2-2	NA	CATSDLRTNTGELFF	TGTGCCACCAGTGATTTGCGGACCAACACCGGGGAGCTGTTTTTT
NA	TRBV30	TRBJ1-1	few	CACSGGDTEAFF	TGTGCCTGCTCCGGAGGGGACACTGAAGCTTTCTTT
TRBD1	TRBV6-2/TRBV6-3	TRBJ1-1	NA	CASSPPTGGNTEAFF	TGTGCCAGCAGTCCACCGACAGGGGGGAACACTGAAGCTTTCTTT
TRBD2	TRBV13	TRBJ2-7	NA	CASSTTTSGRDEQYF	TGTGCCAGCAGCACAACGACTAGCGGGAGAGACGAGCAGTACTTC
NA	TRBV6-1	TRBJ1-4	many	CASSEVGLYEKLFF	TGTGCCAGCAGTGAAGTAGGGCTTTATGAAAAACTGTTTTTT
NA	TRBV9	TRBJ2-5	few	CASSVGLDKETQYF	TGTGCCAGCAGCGTAGGACTAGACAAAGAGACCCAGTACTTC
NA	TRBV28	TRBJ1-3	once	CASSFPTRYSTIYF	TGTGCCAGCAGTTTCCCTACCCGGTATAGCACCATATATTTT
TRBD1	TRBV6-1	TRBJ1-2	many	CASSKGATNYGYTF	TGTGCCAGCAGCAAGGGGGCGACTAACTATGGCTACACCTTC
NA	TRBV7-6	TRBJ2-3	NA	CASSLYQRGGSRQYF	TGTGCCAGCAGCTTATATCAAAGAGGGGGTTCTAGGCAGTATTTT
NA	TRBV13	TRBJ2-2	many	CASSLSSGALFF	TGTGCCAGCAGCTTATCGTCGGGCGCGTTGTTTTTT
NA	TRBV5-1	TRBJ1-1	few	CASSFRDLNTEAFF	TGCGCCAGCAGCTTCAGGGACTTAAACACTGAAGCTTTCTTT
TRBD2	TRBV20-1	TRBJ2-2	many	CSAGTSLRGELFF	TGCAGTGCCGGGACTAGCTTGAGGGGGGAGCTGTTTTTT
TRBD1	TRBV4-1	TRBJ2-7	many	CASSQLLGTALYEQYF	TGCGCCAGCAGCCAACTACTCGGGACAGCCCTATACGAGCAGTACTTC
TRBD1	TRBV6-1	TRBJ1-1	many	CASSEAGQGNTEAFF	TGTGCCAGCAGTGAAGCGGGACAGGGGAACACTGAAGCTTTCTTT
NA	TRBV3-2	TRBJ1-2	NA	CASSQETREGATNYGYTF	TGTGCCAGCAGCCAAGAAACTAGAGAGGGGGCAACTAACTATGGCTACACCTTC
TRBD2	TRBV30	TRBJ2-1	few	CAWSWSGGSYNERFF	TGTGCCTGGAGTTGGAGCGGGGGCTCCTACAATGAGCGGTTCTTC
TRBD1	TRBV28	TRBJ1-5	many	CASSPDRGRQPQHF	TGTGCCAGCAGCCCGGACAGGGGGAGGCAGCCCCAGCATTTT
NA	TRBV20-1	TRBJ1-1	many	CSADDTRTAGMNTEAFF	TGCAGTGCCGATGACACCCGGACAGCAGGAATGAACACTGAAGCTTTCTTT
NA	TRBV25-1	TRBJ2-5	few	CASSERSVPQKETQYF	TGTGCCAGCAGTGAACGCTCGGTCCCACAAAAAGAGACCCAGTACTTC
NA	TRBV5-8	TRBJ2-3	many	CASRPSTDTQYF	TGTGCCAGCAGACCCTCCACAGATACGCAGTATTTT
TRBD1	TRBV13	TRBJ2-7	many	CASSLGQGDSYEQYF	TGTGCCAGCAGCTTAGGACAGGGGGACTCCTACGAGCAGTACTTC
NA	TRBV20-1	TRBJ2-3	many	CSARDLVGRRDTQYF	TGCAGTGCTAGAGATCTTGTGGGAAGGCGAGATACGCAGTATTTT
NA	TRBV27	TRBJ1-4	NA	CASSLGGPPEKLFF	TGTGCCAGCAGTTTAGGGGGGCCTCCTGAAAAACTGTTTTTT
NA	TRBV29-1	TRBJ1-1	NA	CSVDNGSEAFF	TGCAGCGTTGACAATGGTTCAGAAGCTTTCTTT
NA	TRBV6-1	TRBJ1-5	many	CASGGSGTPSDQPQHF	TGTGCCAGCGGGGGGTCAGGGACTCCATCCGATCAGCCCCAGCATTTT
NA	TRBV10-3	TRBJ1-1	few	CAISLGGPNTEAFF	TGTGCCATTAGTCTCGGGGGGCCCAACACTGAAGCTTTCTTT
TRBD1	TRBV30	TRBJ1-5	many	CAWSRAGGLPHF	TGTGCCTGGAGCCGAGCAGGGGGCCTCCCCCATTTT
NA	TRBV4-1	TRBJ2-2	NA	CASSQEESGELFF	TGCGCCAGCAGCCAAGAAGAGTCCGGGGAGCTGTTTTTT
TRBD2	TRBV6-1	TRBJ2-3	NA	CASSQSGGGTDTQYF	TGTGCCAGCAGTCAAAGCGGGGGGGGAACAGATACGCAGTATTTT
NA	TRBV30	TRBJ2-1	many	CAWSVPFTYNEQFF	TGTGCCTGGAGTGTCCCCTTTACCTACAATGAGCAGTTCTTC
TRBD1	TRBV18	TRBJ1-2	NA	CASSPPGTGETLYGYTF	TGTGCCAGCTCACCGCCCGGGACAGGAGAGACCCTCTATGGCTACACCTTC
NA	TRBV10-3	TRBJ1-5	few	CAIATEGSYQPQHF	TGTGCCATAGCCACGGAGGGTTCATATCAGCCCCAGCATTTT
TRBD2	TRBV19	TRBJ2-2	NA	CASSIGLAGEHTGELFF	TGTGCCAGTAGTATAGGACTAGCGGGGGAGCACACCGGGGAGCTGTTTTTT
NA	TRBV6-2/TRBV6-3	TRBJ1-1	many	CASSYGGMNTEAFF	TGTGCCAGCAGTTACGGGGGCATGAACACTGAAGCTTTCTTT
TRBD1	TRBV20-1	TRBJ2-5	few	CSAENRGRRQETQYF	TGCAGTGCCGAAAACAGGGGGCGCCGGCAAGAGACCCAGTACTTC
NA	TRBV28	TRBJ1-1	many	CASSLTVGNTEAFF	TGTGCCAGCAGTTTAACTGTCGGGAACACTGAAGCTTTCTTT
NA	TRBV6-2/TRBV6-3	TRBJ1-4	few	CASSYDEKLFF	TGTGCCAGCAGTTACGATGAAAAACTGTTTTTT
NA	TRBV11-1	TRBJ2-3	many	CASSPHGTRTDTQYF	TGTGCCAGCAGCCCCCACGGGACGCGCACAGATACGCAGTATTTT
TRBD2	TRBV20-1	TRBJ2-7	few	CSASRGGGTFSYEQYF	TGCAGTGCTAGTCGGGGGGGCGGGACATTCTCCTACGAGCAGTACTTC
TRBD1	TRBV12-3/TRBV12-4	TRBJ1-1	many	CASSTRQGGEAFF	TGTGCCAGCAGTACCAGACAGGGAGGTGAAGCTTTCTTT